The 9 T cell receptor beta chains presented below share a single source sample, sequenced in a study of early T cells in non-severe SARS-CoV-2 infection. TCRdb itself ran the 5' RACE reads through MiXCR, one entry per CDR3 protein. Altogether 20,000 to 25,000 distinct CDR3 sequences are present, 4% being singletons, with the ten largest covering roughly 1.6%. The sample taken for sequencing was whole blood. These receptors were taken from an adult who was a healthcare worker with PCR-confirmed SARS-CoV-2 infection or an uninfected control (not recorded which).

The rearrangement uses TRBV5-1 and TRBJ2-1; a weak D match, TRBD2 (6 bases). The CDR3 covers 15 residues. V dropped 4 bases and J dropped 8 bases, with 19 bases sitting between them. Per the germline V gene, CDR1 is SGHRS and CDR2 is YFSETQ. Here the CDR3 reads CASSPQGPGVDEQFF. The CDR3 coding sequence is TGCGCCAGCAGCCCCCAGGGCCCGGGGGTGGATGAGCAGTTCTTC.

This clonotype was observed many times. The genes are TRBV10-3 and TRBJ1-3, with a possible D match to TRBD1 (5 bases). V was trimmed by 3 bases and J by 3 bases, leaving 9 bases between them. This CDR3 is 14 amino acids long. Germline V CDR1 and CDR2: ENHRY, SYGVKD. The CDR3 DNA is TGTGCCATCAGTGAAGCGGGGGGTGGAAACACCATATATTTT. Translating gives CAISEAGGGNTIYF.

This clonotype was seen repeatedly, ten times or more. This chain joins TRBV7-8 and TRBJ1-6; D is uncertain. V was cut by 3 bases and J by 6 bases, with 9 bases left in between. The CDR3 totals 14 residues. Germline CDR1 and CDR2: SGHVS and FQNEAQ. The CDR3 DNA reads TGTGCCAGCAGCTTGAGAGAGGGTAATTCACCCCTCCACTTT. Its translation: CASSLREGNSPLHF.

This clonotype was seen ten or more times. This rearrangement joins TRBV11-2 to TRBJ2-5, with no clear D. This CDR3 contains 14 residues. Germline CDR1 and CDR2: SGHAT and FQNNGV. The ends were cut back, 0 bases at V and 0 bases at J, with 5 bases in the middle. CDR3: CASSLEWYQETQYF. In nucleotides, the CDR3 is TGTGCCAGCAGCTTAGAGTGGTACCAAGAGACCCAGTACTTC. The whole variable domain, remainder taken from reference TRBV11-2 and TRBJ2-5, is EAGVAQSPRYKIIEKRQSVAFWCNPISGHATLYWYQQILGQGPKLLIQFQNNGVVDDSQLPKDRFSAERLKGVDSTLKIQPAKLEDSAVYLCASSLEWYQETQYFGPGTRLLVL.

This clonotype was seen at least ten times. The rearrangement joins TRBV14 to TRBJ2-6; the D is unclear. Deletions cut 6 bases from V and 0 bases from J, with 9 bases between. CDR1 and CDR2 (germline): SGHDN, FVKESK. The CDR3 is 15 amino acids. CDR3 coding DNA: TGTGCCAGCAGTTTCAGAGGCTCTGGGGCCAACGTCCTGACTTTC. It encodes CASSFRGSGANVLTF.

In its sample, this clonotype was seen a few times. The rearrangement links TRBV6-1 to TRBJ2-7; D not resolved. There are 13 residues in the CDR3. The germline CDR1 and CDR2 sequences are MNHNS and SASEGT. Trimming pared 1 base from V and 9 bases from J, leaving 13 bases between. CDR3 DNA: TGTGCCAGCAGTGAAGGCCGATTAGTGGTGCAGTACTTC. Translating it yields CASSEGRLVVQYF.

The table lists this clonotype with many counts. The genes are TRBV20-1 and TRBJ2-7; tentative D call: TRBD1 (5 bases). The length of the CDR3 is 14 residues. The germline V gene has CDR1 DFQATT and CDR2 SNEGSKA (reference sequence). V lost 1 base and J 3 bases, leaving 13 bases between the germline ends. CDR3 amino acids: CSARVRHRSYEQYF. As DNA, the CDR3 is TGCAGTGCTAGAGTCCGGCACAGGAGCTACGAGCAGTACTTC.

By frequency in the sample, this clonotype is medium-sized (0.01 to 0.1%). The chain employs TRBV5-6 and TRBJ1-5, with D possibly matching TRBD1 (5 bases). Germline V CDR1 and CDR2: SGHDT, YYEEEE. The CDR3 length is 13 residues. V was trimmed by 4 bases and J by 3 bases, leaving 8 bases between them. CDR3 in amino acids: CASSKGNNQPQHF. CDR3 in DNA: TGTGCCAGCAGCAAGGGGAACAATCAGCCCCAGCATTTT.

Relative to its sample, this clonotype is medium-sized. The chain is built from TRBV12-3 or TRBV12-4 and TRBJ1-2; no clear D gene. The CDR3 totals 15 residues. Trimming removed 7 bases from V and 5 bases from J, with 20 bases in between. In DNA, the CDR3 is TGTGCCAGCACCCCTGGGAGGGAGGCGGCTTATGGCTACACCTTC. Translated, it gives CASTPGREAAYGYTF.